What follows describes a single T cell receptor (beta chain). No antigen is known for it. This specimen comes from a study of cytomegalovirus exposure and HLA in healthy donors. Study-level points and caveats: Some V segments, including TRBV6-2 and TRBV6-3, were excluded as indistinguishable. Several top significant clusters appeared, in a later analysis, to be linked to common viral pathogens.

Trimming took 2 bases from V and 1 from J, leaving 9 bases between them. CDR1 LGHNA and CDR2 YNFKEQ come from the germline V gene. The CDR3 is 15 amino acids. The study ran its PCR with 60 Vbeta and 13 Jbeta primers. Some clones are missing from TCRdb's copy, which holds only in-frame ones; the method was immunoSEQ multiplex PCR. The repertoire has about 160,000 clones, roughly 80% of them found once; the top ten carry about 10%. The chain links TRBV4-2 to TRBJ1-3; the D gene is possibly TRBD1 (5 bases). The sequenced material came from PBMCs. The receptor comes from a man in his fifties or sixties in good health and CMV-seropositive. The CDR3 region is CASSQNQGSGNTIYF. In DNA form, the CDR3 reads TGTGCCAGCAGCCAAAACCAGGGTTCTGGAAACACCATATATTTT.